This T cell receptor (beta chain) came from a study of T cell responses to AZD1222 COVID-19 vaccine. The table came from immunoSEQ multiplex PCR; TCRdb's copy has only in-frame clones and leaves some out. The data contain 140,000 to 150,000 clones, 82% of them seen just once; the ten biggest clones take up over 4%. About this clone: Its cognate antigen is unknown.

The CDR3 loop spans 14 amino acids. The ends were cut back, 4 bases at V and 3 bases at J, with 10 bases in the middle. Germline lookup yields CDR1 SNHLY and CDR2 FYNNEI. General study findings and limits: It was only after the peak T cell response that any repertoires were sampled. Among AZD1222 vaccinees, only 5 to 7 were seropositive at baseline. Spike regions recognized by vaccine-associated CD4 TCRs spanned the protein, led by 160-218 and 743-854. Targets within unmutated variant regions were reportedly found for nearly half of spike-specific TCRs.

The V gene is TRBV2, the J gene TRBJ1-3, with D hard to call. This sequence originates from an adult in good health. The input for sequencing was peripheral blood, taken on day 0 of MenACWY control vaccination. CDR3 loop: CASSGIGYGNTIYF. The CDR3 DNA reads TGTGCCAGCAGTGGCATAGGGTATGGAAACACCATATATTTT.